This T cell receptor (beta chain) emerged from a study of chemoradiotherapy in HPV16-positive cancers (dated by TCRdb to 2022 to 2024). With regard to the full study: Candidate HPV-specific T-cell clones and common TCR motifs were defined by functional T-cell assays performed on cells from a couple of HPV16-positive patients. The study asked whether T-cell immunity against the HPV oncoproteins E6 and E7 changes during chemoradiotherapy and whether it affects survival. The candidate HPV-specific TCRs and motifs were then tracked in TCR repertoires from about 90 patients with HPV-related cancers. The research as a whole found: Among HPV16-positive patients, expansion of HPV-responsive T cells during chemoradiotherapy was associated with better recurrence-free survival. Expansion of candidate HPV-specific clones and E7-related TCR motifs was observed in the tumor microenvironment during treatment, whereas no such expansion was observed for non-HPV-specific T cells. The functional definition of HPV-specific T cells was derived from only a couple of HPV16-positive patients, and the survival association was reported for HPV16-positive patients.

As for this clone: Its antigen remains unidentified. The record has no base qualities; no much larger clone is one base away.

The protocol used for the library was the immunoSEQ multiplex PCR assay. Imported from immuneACCESS, the table was reduced by TCRdb to in-frame sequences with V and J called. These copies leave out some clones; in studies compared against another copy, an unresolved V gene accounts for under half, and the cause of the remainder is not known. The sample records about 6,600 clones, 80% to 95% of which are singletons. The ten biggest clones cover over 1.5% of the sample. Repertoires were sampled multiple times during chemoradiotherapy, which allowed clonal expansion in the tumor microenvironment to be followed. Counted from cysteine to phenylalanine, this CDR3 has 12 amino acids. The sequence is cut down to CDR3 DNA, 36 bases in frame from base 1. V and J lose 2 bases and 7 bases, and a span of 3 bases separates them. According to the germline V gene (reference sequence), CDR1 reads MNHEY and CDR2 reads SMNVEV.

The sequences come from blood, collected from a patient who underwent chemoradiotherapy. The receptor was isolated from a human donor with HPV-associated anogenital cancer. Recombination connected TRBV27 to TRBJ1-6; no confident D gene assignment can be made. At the DNA level, the sequence is TGTGCCAGCAGTTTAAGAAATTCACCCCTCCACTTT. Translated, it reads CASSLRNSPLHF.